This TCR beta chain was observed in a study of T-cell memory formation after mild COVID-19. Study observations and caveats: Whether day 37 second-wave clones are SARS-CoV-2-specific was not confirmed. While clones contracting from day 15 to 85 were balanced between CD4 and CD8, later expanders leaned CD4+. Several responding clones turned up in pre-infection memory, indicating that cross-reactive memory may have taken part.

Notes on this clonotype: Its antigen is unidentified.

Sample barcodes and UMIs were carried by the TCR alpha and TCR beta cDNA libraries that 5'RACE generated with constant-segment primers. Each CDR3 protein is one row after TCRdb ran MiXCR on the 5' RACE reads. The data hold about 400,000 distinct CDR3 sequences, with 20% to 25% observed a single time. This TCR derives from an adult woman who had mild COVID-19 (a few samples of this study predate the infection). Cell type and time point are not known. Specimen: PBMCs or a T cell subset sorted from them (not recorded which).

CDR3 protein: CSARVTGVNTEAFF. Written as DNA, the CDR3 is TGCAGTGCTAGAGTGACAGGGGTGAACACTGAAGCTTTCTTT. This chain uses TRBV20-1 with TRBJ1-1, with 8 bases aligning to TRBD1. J gave up 0 bases and V 1 base, and 1 base lay outside the gene matches. This CDR3 is 14 amino acids long. Germline CDR1 reads DFQATT; CDR2 reads SNEGSKA (reference sequence).